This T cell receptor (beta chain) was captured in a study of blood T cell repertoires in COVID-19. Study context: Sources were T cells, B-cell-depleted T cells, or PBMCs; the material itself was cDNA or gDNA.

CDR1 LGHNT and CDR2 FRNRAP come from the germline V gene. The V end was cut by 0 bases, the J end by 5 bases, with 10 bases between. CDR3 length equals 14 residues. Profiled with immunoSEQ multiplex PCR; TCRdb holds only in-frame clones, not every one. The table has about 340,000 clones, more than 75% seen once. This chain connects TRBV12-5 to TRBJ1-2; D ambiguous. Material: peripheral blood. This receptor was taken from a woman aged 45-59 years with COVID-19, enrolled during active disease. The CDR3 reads CASGLVPGYYGYTF. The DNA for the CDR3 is TGTGCTAGTGGTTTGGTACCGGGATATTATGGCTACACCTTC.